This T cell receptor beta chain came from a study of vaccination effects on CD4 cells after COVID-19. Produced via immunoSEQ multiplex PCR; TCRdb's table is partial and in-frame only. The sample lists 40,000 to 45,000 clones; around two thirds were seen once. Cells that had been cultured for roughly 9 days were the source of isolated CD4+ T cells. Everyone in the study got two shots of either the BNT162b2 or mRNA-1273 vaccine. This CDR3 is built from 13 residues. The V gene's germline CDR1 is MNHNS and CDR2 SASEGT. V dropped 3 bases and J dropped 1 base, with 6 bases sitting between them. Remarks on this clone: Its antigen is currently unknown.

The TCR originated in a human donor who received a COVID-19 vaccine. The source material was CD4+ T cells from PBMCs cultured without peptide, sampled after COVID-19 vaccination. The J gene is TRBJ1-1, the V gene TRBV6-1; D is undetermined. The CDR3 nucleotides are TGTGCCAGCAGTGACCAAAAGAACACTGAAGCTTTCTTT. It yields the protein CASSDQKNTEAFF.